Listed below are T cell receptor beta chains from one sample, sequenced in a study of T cell responses to AZD1222 COVID-19 vaccine. Generated by immunoSEQ multiplex PCR, the TCRdb table keeps only in-frame clones and is missing some. The sample holds 140,000 to 150,000 clones; roughly 90% are singletons and the top ten take over 1.1%. Sequences were derived from peripheral blood, sampled on day 0 of AZD1222 vaccination. These receptors all stem from an adult in good health. Both conserved end residues are part of each CDR3. D genes are given only for firm matches. Expanded clones get a size class; other rows say once, few or many, or leave the size out.

cdr3_nt cdr3_aa j_call v_call d_call clone_size
TGTGCCAGCAACACAGGGGGCGGTCCGTACTCTGAAGCTTTCTTT CASNTGGGPYSEAFF TRBJ1-1 TRBV5-6 TRBD1 -
TGCGCCAGCAGCCAAGGACAGGGGAGCTACAATGAGCAGTTCTTC CASSQGQGSYNEQFF TRBJ2-1 TRBV5-1 TRBD1 -
TGTGCCATCAGTGAGTCGGGCGGGGGGGCCTACGAGCAGTACTTC CAISESGGGAYEQYF TRBJ2-7 TRBV10-3 TRBD2 -
TGTGCCAGCAGCGCATCGACAGAGAACACTGAAGCTTTCTTT CASSASTENTEAFF TRBJ1-1 TRBV6-5 - -
TGTGCCAGCAGCTTTTTGCAGGGGACGAACACTGAAGCTTTCTTT CASSFLQGTNTEAFF TRBJ1-1 TRBV7-9 - -
TGCGCCAGCAGCTTTAATGAGGAAAAACTGTTTTTT CASSFNEEKLFF TRBJ1-4 TRBV5-1 - few
TGTGCCAGTAGTATCAGGGGCACTGAAGCTTTCTTT CASSIRGTEAFF TRBJ1-1 TRBV19 - -
TGTGCCAGCACCCGGGGGGTGGGCAATGAGCAGTTCTTC CASTRGVGNEQFF TRBJ2-1 TRBV5-4 TRBD2 -
TGTGCCAGTAGGATCCGGCAGCAGGGGGCTAATGGCTACACCTTC CASRIRQQGANGYTF TRBJ1-2 TRBV19 TRBD1 -
TGTGCCAGCAGTTATTTAGCGGGAGGGCTGAACACCGGGGAGCTGTTTTTT CASSYLAGGLNTGELFF TRBJ2-2 TRBV7-2 TRBD2 -
TGCGCCAGCAGCCAACAATCGACAGGCCGTAATGAAAAACTGTTTTTT CASSQQSTGRNEKLFF TRBJ1-4 TRBV4-3 - -
TGTGCCAGCAGTAGCAGCGGGAGGTCTCAAGATACGCAGTATTTT CASSSSGRSQDTQYF TRBJ2-3 TRBV2 TRBD2 -
TGTGCCAGCAGTGGGGCAGGGGGCTTTCAGGGCTACACCTTC CASSGAGGFQGYTF TRBJ1-2 TRBV25-1 TRBD1 -
TGTGCCAGCAGCCAAGTTTCCGGAGCAGCCATGTACGAGCAGTACTTC CASSQVSGAAMYEQYF TRBJ2-7 TRBV3-1/TRBV3-2 - -
TGTGCCAGCAGCACCATAGCGGGGCCTAGCACAGATACGCAGTATTTT CASSTIAGPSTDTQYF TRBJ2-3 TRBV7-3 TRBD2 -
TGTGCCAGCAGTTCCGACCCCTTCGACAGAAAATATAGCAATCAGCCCCAGCATTTT CASSSDPFDRKYSNQPQHF TRBJ1-5 TRBV27 - -
TGTGCCAGCAGGGAGGGGCTAGCGGGAAGCACAGATACGCAGTATTTT CASREGLAGSTDTQYF TRBJ2-3 TRBV11-3 TRBD2 -
TGCGCCAGCAGCTTGGGGGGGACAGGCAATCAGCCCCAGCATTTT CASSLGGTGNQPQHF TRBJ1-5 TRBV5-1 TRBD1 -
TGTGCCAGCAGTTTGAGCTATAATTCACCCCTCCACTTT CASSLSYNSPLHF TRBJ1-6 TRBV27 - -
TGTGCCAGTAGTTCGCGACAGGGACTTCGGGATGAAAAACTGTTTTTT CASSSRQGLRDEKLFF TRBJ1-4 TRBV19 TRBD1 -
TGTGCCAGCAGCTTATACCCCGATACGCAGTATTTT CASSLYPDTQYF TRBJ2-3 TRBV7-2 - -
TGCGCCAGCAGCCTGACAGGGCCGTACCAAGAGACCCAGTACTTC CASSLTGPYQETQYF TRBJ2-5 TRBV5-1 TRBD1 -
TGTGCCACTTCCCGTGTACCGAGCACAGATACGCAGTATTTT CATSRVPSTDTQYF TRBJ2-3 TRBV6-4 - -
TGTGCCATCGGGGGGACAGGGCCATCTGGGGCCAACGTCCTGACTTTC CAIGGTGPSGANVLTF TRBJ2-6 TRBV10-3 TRBD1 -
TGTGCCAGCAGAACAAGGACTAGCGGGAGAGATACGCAGTATTTT CASRTRTSGRDTQYF TRBJ2-3 TRBV11-2 TRBD2 -
TGTGCCAGCAGTCGTAGTGGGACAGCAGATGAAAAACTGTTTTTT CASSRSGTADEKLFF TRBJ1-4 TRBV6-5 TRBD1 -
TGTGCCAGCAGACTGGGACAGGGCGCTGAAGCTTTCTTT CASRLGQGAEAFF TRBJ1-1 TRBV12-3/TRBV12-4 TRBD1 -
TGCAGCGTCCGTAGGGACAGGGGGTACGAGCAGTACTTC CSVRRDRGYEQYF TRBJ2-7 TRBV29-1 TRBD1 -
TGTGCCAGCAGCCCTCCCCGGACAGGGGGGATACCCGAAGCTTTCTTT CASSPPRTGGIPEAFF TRBJ1-1 TRBV16 TRBD1 once
TGTGCCAGCTCTGGGGGTGGACCCCTCTACGAGCAGTACTTC CASSGGGPLYEQYF TRBJ2-7 TRBV27 - -
TGTGCCAGCAGCGTAACGCATGAGCAGTTCTTC CASSVTHEQFF TRBJ2-1 TRBV9 - -
TGTGCCAGCAACCCCCAGGGTACCTATAATTCACCCCTCCACTTT CASNPQGTYNSPLHF TRBJ1-6 TRBV7-9 - -
TGTGCCAGCAGTCTTTCGAGTGGGTCGCATGAGCAGTTCTTC CASSLSSGSHEQFF TRBJ2-1 TRBV2 - -
TGCGCCAGCAGCCCACCCGGGGGGGCCGACGAAAAACTGTTTTTT CASSPPGGADEKLFF TRBJ1-4 TRBV5-1 - -
TGTGCCAGCAGTTTAAAATCCGTCTCCGGGACCTCTTCCTACGAGCAGTACTTC CASSLKSVSGTSSYEQYF TRBJ2-7 TRBV27 - -
TGTGCCAGCAGCTCCAGTGACAAGCTCTCACCCCTCCACTTT CASSSSDKLSPLHF TRBJ1-6 TRBV5-6 - once
TGTGCCACCAAAGACCAGGGTCGCTACGAGCAGTACTTC CATKDQGRYEQYF TRBJ2-7 TRBV6-5 - -
TGTGCCAGCAGCTTGTCCGGGGGTCACACTGAAGCTTTCTTT CASSLSGGHTEAFF TRBJ1-1 TRBV7-2 - -
TGTGCCAGCAGTTTTCTGATCCCGAGCGGGGCCTACACCGGGGAGCTGTTTTTT CASSFLIPSGAYTGELFF TRBJ2-2 TRBV28 TRBD2 -
TGTGCCAGCAGTTTTAGCGGGGGCTTCACAGATACGCAGTATTTT CASSFSGGFTDTQYF TRBJ2-3 TRBV6-5 TRBD2 -